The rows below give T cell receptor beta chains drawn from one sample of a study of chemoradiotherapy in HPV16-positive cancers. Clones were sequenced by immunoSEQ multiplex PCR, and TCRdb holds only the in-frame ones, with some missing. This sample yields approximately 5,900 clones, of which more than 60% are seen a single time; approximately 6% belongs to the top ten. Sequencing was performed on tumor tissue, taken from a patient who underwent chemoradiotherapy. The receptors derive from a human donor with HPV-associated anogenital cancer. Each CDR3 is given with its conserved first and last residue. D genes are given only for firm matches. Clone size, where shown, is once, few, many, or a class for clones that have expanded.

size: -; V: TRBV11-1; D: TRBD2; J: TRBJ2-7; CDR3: CASSPAGGLSYEQYF; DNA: TGTGCCAGCAGCCCAGCGGGGGGACTCTCCTACGAGCAGTACTTC
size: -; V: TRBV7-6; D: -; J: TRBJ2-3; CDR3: CASSSGQGTDTQYF; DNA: TGTGCCAGCAGCTCAGGACAAGGCACAGATACGCAGTATTTT
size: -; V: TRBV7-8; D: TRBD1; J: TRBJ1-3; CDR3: CASSSPPGTGFAGNTIYF; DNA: TGTGCCAGCAGCTCCCCACCCGGGACAGGGTTCGCTGGAAACACCATATATTTT
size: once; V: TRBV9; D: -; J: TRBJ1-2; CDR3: CASSPLETGASYGYTF; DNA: TGTGCCAGCAGCCCCCTAGAGACAGGCGCCTCGTATGGCTACACCTTC
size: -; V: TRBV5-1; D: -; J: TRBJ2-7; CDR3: CASSLDPQTAYEQYF; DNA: TGCGCCAGCAGCTTGGATCCACAGACGGCCTACGAGCAGTACTTC
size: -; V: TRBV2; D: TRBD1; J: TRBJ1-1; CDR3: CASSELRTGNTEAFF; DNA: TGTGCCAGCAGTGAACTGCGGACAGGGAACACTGAAGCTTTCTTT
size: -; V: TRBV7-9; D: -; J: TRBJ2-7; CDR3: CASSSFDSSPYEQYF; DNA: TGTGCCAGCAGTTCCTTTGACAGCTCCCCCTACGAGCAGTACTTC
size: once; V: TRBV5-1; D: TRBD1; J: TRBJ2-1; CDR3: CASSLVVGTGANEQFF; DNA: TGCGCCAGCAGCTTGGTTGTTGGGACAGGGGCTAATGAGCAGTTCTTC
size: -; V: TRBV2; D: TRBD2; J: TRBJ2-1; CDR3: CASSENLAGETSRAEQFF; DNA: TGTGCCAGCAGTGAAAACCTAGCGGGGGAGACCTCTCGGGCTGAGCAGTTCTTC
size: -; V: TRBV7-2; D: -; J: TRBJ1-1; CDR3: CASSFFLNTEAFF; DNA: TGTGCCAGCAGCTTTTTCTTGAACACTGAAGCTTTCTTT
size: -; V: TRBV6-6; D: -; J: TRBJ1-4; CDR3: CASSYPPYNEKLFF; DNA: TGTGCCAGCAGTTACCCGCCGTATAATGAAAAACTGTTTTTT
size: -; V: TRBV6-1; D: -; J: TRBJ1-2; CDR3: CASIKGNYGYTF; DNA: TGTGCCAGCATCAAGGGAAACTATGGCTACACCTTC
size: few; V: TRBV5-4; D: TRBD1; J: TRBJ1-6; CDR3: CASRTGTDLNSPLHF; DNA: TGTGCCAGCAGGACCGGGACAGACCTTAATTCACCCCTCCACTTT
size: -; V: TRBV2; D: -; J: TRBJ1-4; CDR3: CASSEDEKLFF; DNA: TGTGCCAGCAGTGAAGATGAAAAACTGTTTTTT